Listed below are T cell receptor beta chains from one sample, sequenced in a study of graft-versus-host responses after intestinal transplantation. TCRdb's table, derived via immunoSEQ multiplex PCR, lists solely in-frame clones and lacks some. This table has tens of thousands of clones, around 91% appearing once. No antigen is known for these receptors. The material was unstimulated CD8+ T cells sorted from spleen or lymph node cells, obtained before transplant. The receptor set was obtained from a human donor who was the organ donor for an intestinal transplant. The CDR3 runs from the conserved cysteine through the conserved F or W. D genes are given only for firm matches. Clone size is stated in some rows and not others, as once, few, many or a class when expanded.

V gene	clone size	CDR3 length	J gene	D gene	CDR3 DNA	CDR3 protein
TRBV19	.	13	TRBJ2-1	.	TGTGCCAGTAGTATCGCGATTTACAATGAGCAGTTCTTC	CASSIAIYNEQFF
TRBV27	.	15	TRBJ2-3	TRBD2	TGTGCCAGCGCACAGACTAGCGGGGTTCCGGATACGCAGTATTTT	CASAQTSGVPDTQYF
TRBV28	.	11	TRBJ1-6	.	TGTGCCAGCAGTCTAAGTTCACCCCTCCACTTT	CASSLSSPLHF
TRBV6-1	few	15	TRBJ1-3	TRBD1	TGTGCCAGCAAGGACAGGGTGGCTACTGGAAACACCATATATTTT	CASKDRVATGNTIYF
TRBV11-2	.	15	TRBJ2-2	.	TGTGCCAGCAGCTTAGAGGCATCGAACACCGGGGAGCTGTTTTTT	CASSLEASNTGELFF
TRBV7-3	once	17	TRBJ2-5	TRBD1	TGTGCCAGCAGCTTTGGACAGGGTAGGGGGTACCAAGAGACCCAGTACTTC	CASSFGQGRGYQETQYF
TRBV12-5	.	18	TRBJ1-6	.	TGTGCTAGTGGTTTGCCTCGACACGCCGGGACCTATAATTCACCCCTCCACTTT	CASGLPRHAGTYNSPLHF
TRBV5-6	.	13	TRBJ1-1	.	TGTGCCAGCAGCTTGGTGCGCAACACTGAAGCTTTCTTT	CASSLVRNTEAFF
TRBV28	.	17	TRBJ2-4	.	TGTGCCAGCAGTTTTTGGCGAACGAGGGTATACAAAAACATTCAGTACTTC	CASSFWRTRVYKNIQYF
TRBV11-2	.	17	TRBJ1-1	TRBD1	TGTGCCAGCAGCTTAGCCTGGAGGGGGCCTTGGAACACTGAAGCTTTCTTT	CASSLAWRGPWNTEAFF
TRBV7-9	.	14	TRBJ1-2	.	TGTGCCAGCAGGTTACAGGGCCTGGACTATGGCTACACCTTC	CASRLQGLDYGYTF
TRBV13	.	14	TRBJ1-1	TRBD1	TGTGCCAGCAGCAAACGGACAGGGAGGACTGAAGCTTTCTTT	CASSKRTGRTEAFF
TRBV6-4	.	16	TRBJ1-6	.	TGTGCCAGCAGTGAGGCGGTTATAGGTTTGAATTCACCCCTCCACTTT	CASSEAVIGLNSPLHF
TRBV7-2	.	12	TRBJ2-1	.	TGTGCCAGCAGACGGGGTCACAATGAGCAGTTCTTC	CASRRGHNEQFF
TRBV14	.	14	TRBJ2-3	.	TGTGCCAGCAGCCCTAATTTTGAGACAGATACGCAGTATTTT	CASSPNFETDTQYF
TRBV5-6	.	13	TRBJ1-1	.	TGTGCCAGCAGCCAGCTTCGGGGGTTATGGGCTTTCTTT	CASSQLRGLWAFF
TRBV2	.	16	TRBJ2-5	TRBD2	TGTGCCAGCAGTGACACTAGCGGGGGGAAGTCGGAGACCCAGTACTTC	CASSDTSGGKSETQYF
TRBV28	.	17	TRBJ1-6	.	TGTGCCAGCAGTTTTTTGACTCCCTGGTCCTATAATTCACCCCTCCACTTT	CASSFLTPWSYNSPLHF
TRBV11-3	.	15	TRBJ2-1	.	TGTGCCAGCAGCTCCGGATCGGGGAGAAACAATGAGCAGTTCTTC	CASSSGSGRNNEQFF
TRBV6-5	.	14	TRBJ1-1	TRBD1	TGTGCCAGCAGTTACTCCCTTGGGACAGGGGTTGCTTTCTTT	CASSYSLGTGVAFF
TRBV7-9	.	13	TRBJ1-5	.	TGTGCCAGCAGCTTCGGGGGCAATCAGCCCCAGCATTTT	CASSFGGNQPQHF
TRBV27	.	14	TRBJ1-3	.	TGTGCCAGCAGCCTCAGCTCCGGGGGGAACACCATATATTTT	CASSLSSGGNTIYF
TRBV10-3	.	15	TRBJ1-1	TRBD1	TGTGCCATCAGTGTGTCCGGGACAGGGAACACTGAAGCTTTCTTT	CAISVSGTGNTEAFF
TRBV25-1	.	12	TRBJ2-1	.	TGTGCCAGCAGTTACGGTTTAAATGAGCAGTTCTTC	CASSYGLNEQFF
TRBV5-6	.	16	TRBJ2-5	TRBD2	TGTGCCAGCACCCGGGAGCAGCGGGGGTTCGGAGAGACCCAGTACTTC	CASTREQRGFGETQYF
TRBV5-1	once	15	TRBJ1-3	.	TGCGCCAGCAGCTCACAGGGTGACTCTGGAAACACCATATATTTT	CASSSQGDSGNTIYF
TRBV4-2	.	16	TRBJ1-1	.	TGTGCCAGCAGCCAAGACCCAACTGACAAAAACACTGAAGCTTTCTTT	CASSQDPTDKNTEAFF
TRBV30	.	14	TRBJ1-6	.	TGTGCCTGGAGCCTGGGGCAGGAGAATTCACCCCTCCACTTT	CAWSLGQENSPLHF
TRBV30	.	12	TRBJ1-1	.	TGTGCCTGGAGTGTATGGGCCTCTGAAGCTTTCTTT	CAWSVWASEAFF
TRBV27	.	15	TRBJ2-1	TRBD2	TGTGCCAGCAGTTTAAGTCTAGCGGGACCCAATGAGCAGTTCTTC	CASSLSLAGPNEQFF
TRBV7-2	.	14	TRBJ1-1	.	TGTGCCAGCAGCTTAGAAATTGGTGGCATTGAAGCTTTCTTT	CASSLEIGGIEAFF
TRBV4-3	.	18	TRBJ2-2	.	TGCGCCAGCAGCCAAGATCCACTCGGGGTAGAAGGCACCGGGGAGCTGTTTTTT	CASSQDPLGVEGTGELFF
TRBV13	.	15	TRBJ2-5	TRBD2	TGTGCCAGCAGCCCGCGACTAGCGCGGGAGGAGACCCAGTACTTC	CASSPRLAREETQYF
TRBV15	once	15	TRBJ2-3	TRBD2	TGTGCCACCAGCAGACTGGGGGGGGACGCAGATACGCAGTATTTT	CATSRLGGDADTQYF
TRBV6-1	.	15	TRBJ1-1	.	TGTGCCAGCAGTGAGCGGGCCAGTCAGAACACTGAAGCTTTCTTT	CASSERASQNTEAFF
TRBV5-1	.	13	TRBJ2-1	TRBD2	TGCGCCAGCCGCGCGGGGGGGAGGCATGAGCAGTTCTTC	CASRAGGRHEQFF
TRBV27	once	13	TRBJ2-5	.	TGTGCCAGCAGTTCCTCCCAGGGGGAGACCCAGTACTTC	CASSSSQGETQYF
TRBV7-2	.	15	TRBJ2-1	TRBD1	TGTGCCAGCAGCGCCTTCGGGACAGACTACAATGAGCAGTTCTTC	CASSAFGTDYNEQFF
TRBV5-1	.	17	TRBJ1-1	.	TGCGCCAGCAGCCCCATTGGGGCAGGTCGGGGGGACACTGAAGCTTTCTTT	CASSPIGAGRGDTEAFF
TRBV28	.	16	TRBJ1-6	.	TGTGCCAGCAGGTCGACACAAATGCCCCCGAATTCACCCCTCCACTTT	CASRSTQMPPNSPLHF
TRBV2	.	14	TRBJ2-3	TRBD2	TGTGCCAGCGGGACTAGCGGGGACCCAGATACGCAGTATTTT	CASGTSGDPDTQYF
TRBV4-3	.	16	TRBJ1-2	.	TGCGCCAGCAGCCAAGAGTCCCGGGGGGGGTCGGATGGCTACACCTTC	CASSQESRGGSDGYTF
TRBV6-5	.	15	TRBJ1-6	.	TGTGCCAGCAGTTACAGGGGCGGGGACCTTTCACCCCTCCACTTT	CASSYRGGDLSPLHF
TRBV27	.	15	TRBJ1-5	.	TGTGCCAGCAGTTTGGGGGAGGGAGGCAATCAGCCCCAGCATTTT	CASSLGEGGNQPQHF
TRBV6-5	.	12	TRBJ1-1	.	TGTGCCAGCAGTTACTCCATCGACTTTGCTTTCTTT	CASSYSIDFAFF
TRBV6-1	.	14	TRBJ2-1	TRBD1	TGTGCCAGCAAAGGGGGCAACTCCTACAATGAGCAGTTCTTC	CASKGGNSYNEQFF
TRBV13	.	14	TRBJ1-2	TRBD1	TGTGCCAGCAGCTCAGGACAGGGCGGCTATGGCTACACCTTC	CASSSGQGGYGYTF
TRBV4-3	.	16	TRBJ2-2	TRBD2	TGCGCCAGCAGCCAAGATTCGACTAGCGGGGTCAGGAAGCTGTTTTTT	CASSQDSTSGVRKLFF
TRBV29-1	.	13	TRBJ2-5	TRBD1	TGCAGCGTAGAAGACAGGGCTCAAGAGACCCAGTACTTC	CSVEDRAQETQYF
TRBV28	.	14	TRBJ1-1	TRBD1	TGTGCCAGCAGTTTAGAGGGGGCGGTCACTGAAGCTTTCTTT	CASSLEGAVTEAFF
TRBV4-3	few	15	TRBJ1-4	.	TGCGCCAGCAGCCCCACAGGTGCAACTAATGAAAAACTGTTTTTT	CASSPTGATNEKLFF
TRBV6-5	.	14	TRBJ1-4	.	TGTGCCAGCAGTTACTACAGCGGGGGAGAAAAACTGTTTTTT	CASSYYSGGEKLFF
TRBV27	.	14	TRBJ2-5	.	TGTGCCAGCAGTGCACCAGGGAATCAAGAGACCCAGTACTTC	CASSAPGNQETQYF
TRBV28	.	14	TRBJ1-2	.	TGTGCCAGCAGTAACATCCAGGGCAGCTATGGCTACACCTTC	CASSNIQGSYGYTF
TRBV27	.	16	TRBJ2-2	TRBD2	TGTGCCAGCAGTTTATCGGCGGGGGGCAACACCGGGGAGCTGTTTTTT	CASSLSAGGNTGELFF
TRBV27	.	15	TRBJ1-6	TRBD1	TGTGCCAGCAGCGACAGGGTGGGGAATAATTCACCCCTCCACTTT	CASSDRVGNNSPLHF
TRBV28	.	14	TRBJ2-5	.	TGTGCCAGCAGTCCGGTCGGGGGAAAAGAGACCCAGTACTTC	CASSPVGGKETQYF
TRBV7-8	.	12	TRBJ1-1	TRBD1	TGTGCCAGCGGGACAGTTAACACTGAAGCTTTCTTT	CASGTVNTEAFF
TRBV15	.	15	TRBJ2-1	TRBD1	TGTGCCACCAGCAGTAACCCAGGGGGAGTAGATGAGCAGTTCTTC	CATSSNPGGVDEQFF